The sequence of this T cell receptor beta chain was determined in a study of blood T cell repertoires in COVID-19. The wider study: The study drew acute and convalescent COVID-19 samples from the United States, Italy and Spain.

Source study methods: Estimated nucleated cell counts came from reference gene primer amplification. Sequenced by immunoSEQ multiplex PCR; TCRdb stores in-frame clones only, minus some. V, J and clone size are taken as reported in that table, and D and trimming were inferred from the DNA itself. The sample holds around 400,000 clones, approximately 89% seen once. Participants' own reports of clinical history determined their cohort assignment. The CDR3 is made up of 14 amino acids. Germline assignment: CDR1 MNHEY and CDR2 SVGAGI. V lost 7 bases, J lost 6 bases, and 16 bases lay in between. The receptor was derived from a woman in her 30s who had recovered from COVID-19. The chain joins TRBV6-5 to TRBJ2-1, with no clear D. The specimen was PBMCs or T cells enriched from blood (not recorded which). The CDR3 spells CASTPSPLSNEQFF. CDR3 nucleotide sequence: TGTGCCAGCACACCAAGCCCCCTGTCCAATGAGCAGTTCTTC.